Described below is a single TCR beta chain sequence and its context. TCRdb re-analysed the reads in MiXCR, keeping a single row per CDR3 protein. The data contain about 740,000 distinct CDR3 sequences, 35% to 45% of them singletons. The record originates from a study of T cell repertoires in cytomegalovirus infection. The receptor was isolated from a human donor in good health (CMV status not recorded). Some clones in this sample may be carry-over from other donors' samples. The sample was PBMCs.

The CDR3 loop is CSVGGLNTEAFF. The CDR3, as DNA: TGCAGCGTAGGGGGATTGAACACTGAAGCTTTCTTT. J is TRBJ1-1 and V is TRBV29-1; TRBD1 might be the D (6 bases). Germline lookup yields CDR1 SQVTM and CDR2 ANQGSEA. The length of the CDR3 is 12 residues. Between the trimmed V and J ends, which lost 6 bases and 0 bases, there was a span of 8 bases.